A selection of T cell receptor beta chains follows, all from one sample in a study of Graves' ophthalmopathy and Graves' hyperthyroidism. TCRdb processed the multiplex PCR reads anew with MiXCR; each CDR3 protein has one entry. The table has more than 300,000 distinct CDR3 sequences, about 17% seen once. What was sequenced was peripheral blood. The source is an adult woman with stable Graves' hyperthyroidism. CDR3s include the opening cysteine and the closing phenylalanine or tryptophan. A D gene is named only where the DNA matches it firmly. Clone size is given for some rows only: seen once, a few or many times, or a class if the clone is expanded.

j_call v_call d_call cdr3_length clone_size cdr3_aa cdr3_nt
TRBJ1-1 TRBV7-3 - 14 - CASSFQVRGMLAFF TGTGCCAGCAGCTTCCAGGTCAGGGGAATGTTGGCTTTCTTT
TRBJ1-1 TRBV9 TRBD1 15 - CASSVAGQGMTEAFF TGTGCCAGCAGCGTAGCCGGACAGGGTATGACTGAAGCTTTCTTT
TRBJ1-1 TRBV19 - 11 many CASSSPIEAFF TGTGCCAGTAGTTCCCCTATTGAAGCTTTCTTT
TRBJ2-5 TRBV5-1 TRBD1 15 once CASSYRTGIQETQYF TGCGCCAGCAGCTACCGGACAGGTATACAAGAGACCCAGTACTTC
TRBJ2-5 TRBV12-3/TRBV12-4 - 12 many CASSSLGKTQYF TGTGCCAGCAGTTCCCTCGGGAAGACCCAGTACTTC
TRBJ2-7 TRBV5-1 TRBD2 15 - CASSAGTSGWGEQYF TGCGCCAGCAGCGCCGGGACTAGCGGCTGGGGCGAGCAGTACTTC
TRBJ1-5 TRBV20-1 TRBD1 16 - CSAADRGWYGNQPQHF TGCAGTGCGGCAGACAGGGGCTGGTATGGCAATCAGCCCCAGCATTTT
TRBJ2-5 TRBV4-2 TRBD1 16 many CASSQETGGLRETQYF TGTGCCAGCAGCCAAGAGACAGGGGGCTTACGGGAGACCCAGTACTTC
TRBJ2-5 TRBV20-1 TRBD2 16 many CSARDFGEGQQETQYF TGCAGTGCTAGAGATTTTGGGGAGGGCCAACAAGAGACCCAGTACTTC
TRBJ2-2 TRBV28 TRBD1 15 many CASINRDRVFGELFF TGTGCCAGCATAAACCGGGACAGGGTTTTCGGGGAGCTGTTTTTT
TRBJ1-1 TRBV25-1 TRBD1 14 many CASRRQGANTEAFF TGTGCCAGCAGACGACAGGGGGCGAACACTGAAGCTTTCTTT
TRBJ1-1 TRBV11-1 - 18 - CASSSFGGGGGKNTEAFF TGTGCCAGCAGCTCTTTCGGTGGCGGGGGAGGAAAGAACACTGAAGCTTTCTTT
TRBJ1-6 TRBV27 - 18 many CASSLTVPLRVLNSPLHF TGTGCCAGCAGTTTGACCGTACCCCTTAGGGTACTCAATTCACCCCTCCACTTT
TRBJ2-2 TRBV7-8 - 15 many CASSSLMGPTGELFF TGTGCCAGCAGCTCTCTCATGGGACCAACCGGGGAGCTGTTTTTT
TRBJ1-5 TRBV19 - 17 many CASSIYAAGRGNQPQHF TGTGCCAGTAGTATATATGCGGCGGGAAGGGGCAATCAGCCCCAGCATTTT
TRBJ2-5 TRBV13 - 13 - CASSSGVEETQYF TGTGCCAGCAGCTCCGGGGTTGAAGAGACCCAGTACTTC
TRBJ2-5 TRBV10-3 - 15 many CAISETRVAQETQYF TGTGCCATCAGTGAGACCCGGGTCGCCCAAGAGACCCAGTACTTC
TRBJ1-1 TRBV29-1 - 13 - CSGGDRVNTEAFF TGCAGCGGAGGGGACCGAGTGAACACTGAAGCTTTCTTT
TRBJ1-6 TRBV2 - 17 many CASSESTLSSYNSPLHF TGTGCCAGCAGTGAATCGACCCTTAGCTCCTATAATTCACCCCTCCACTTT
TRBJ2-5 TRBV29-1 TRBD1 16 - CSVPGQGATGGETQYF TGCAGCGTTCCAGGACAGGGGGCGACGGGTGGAGAGACCCAGTACTTC
TRBJ2-2 TRBV27 TRBD1 13 many CASSNRGPGELFF TGTGCCAGCAGTAACAGGGGACCCGGGGAGCTGTTTTTT
TRBJ1-2 TRBV6-1 TRBD1 13 many CASRPQGVVGYTF TGTGCCAGCAGGCCACAGGGGGTTGTTGGCTACACCTTC
TRBJ2-5 TRBV6-5 TRBD2 18 many CASGTSGRLRLRLETQYF TGTGCCAGCGGGACTAGCGGGAGATTGAGGTTGAGGTTGGAGACCCAGTACTTC
TRBJ1-3 TRBV18 - 14 many CASSPAAKRNTIYF TGTGCCAGCTCACCAGCCGCCAAGAGAAACACCATATATTTT
TRBJ2-7 TRBV4-1 - 15 few CASSQEGLERYEQYF TGCGCCAGCAGCCAAGAGGGTTTGGAACGGTACGAGCAGTACTTC
TRBJ2-2 TRBV27 TRBD2 19 many CASSLVRTSGPMNTGELFF TGTGCCAGCAGTTTGGTAAGGACTAGCGGGCCGATGAACACCGGGGAGCTGTTTTTT
TRBJ2-7 TRBV19 - 17 many CASSIDHQDGISYEQYF TGTGCCAGTAGTATAGATCACCAGGACGGAATCTCCTACGAGCAGTACTTC
TRBJ1-4 TRBV12-3/TRBV12-4 - 14 many CASSLSREGEKLFF TGTGCCAGTTCTTTGTCCAGGGAGGGTGAAAAACTGTTTTTT
TRBJ2-7 TRBV6-5 TRBD1 14 many CASSPEDRAYEQYF TGTGCCAGCAGTCCCGAGGACAGGGCCTACGAGCAGTACTTC
TRBJ1-2 TRBV27 - 15 - CASSLSPRGPHGYTF TGTGCCAGCAGTTTATCCCCCAGGGGCCCCCATGGCTACACCTTC
TRBJ1-2 TRBV29-1 TRBD1 13 many CSVPTGDGFGYTF TGCAGCGTCCCGACAGGGGACGGCTTCGGCTACACCTTC
TRBJ2-2 TRBV12-5 TRBD1 16 many CASGHGTAIRTGELFF TGTGCTAGTGGCCATGGGACAGCCATCCGCACCGGGGAGCTGTTTTTT
TRBJ2-7 TRBV27 TRBD2 15 many CARTPSGRVLSGQYF TGTGCCAGGACACCTAGCGGGAGAGTCCTTAGTGGGCAGTACTTC
TRBJ1-1 TRBV2 TRBD1 18 many CASNRGPGGTAPNTEAFF TGTGCCAGCAATCGGGGCCCGGGCGGGACAGCACCTAACACTGAAGCTTTCTTT
TRBJ2-5 TRBV5-1 TRBD2 17 few CASSLVASGSGGETQYF TGCGCCAGCAGCTTGGTGGCTAGCGGGAGCGGCGGGGAGACCCAGTACTTC
TRBJ1-5 TRBV11-2 - 13 many CASSPRAGQPQHF TGTGCCAGCAGTCCCCGGGCCGGTCAGCCCCAGCATTTT
TRBJ2-5 TRBV11-2 - 16 - CASSPLGDVRQETQYF TGTGCCAGCAGCCCCTTGGGGGATGTCAGACAAGAGACCCAGTACTTC
TRBJ1-1 TRBV4-1 - 16 few CASSQDSRTHGFLAFF TGCGCCAGCAGCCAAGATAGTAGGACACATGGTTTTCTAGCTTTCTTT
TRBJ2-7 TRBV18 TRBD1 16 - CASSPEGAFRAYEQYF TGTGCCAGCTCACCTGAGGGGGCCTTTAGAGCCTACGAGCAGTACTTC
TRBJ2-1 TRBV11-2 - 15 few CASSLGSSPGNEQFF TGTGCCAGCAGCTTAGGTTCCTCTCCTGGGAATGAGCAGTTCTTC
TRBJ2-4 TRBV2 - 13 many CASSEATGRPQYF TGTGCCAGCAGTGAGGCGACAGGACGTCCTCAGTACTTC
TRBJ2-7 TRBV27 TRBD2 15 many CASSDGLAVTYEQYF TGTGCCAGCAGCGATGGACTAGCGGTTACCTACGAGCAGTACTTC
TRBJ2-5 TRBV27 TRBD1 13 few CVSRDRGGETQYF TGTGTCAGTAGGGACAGGGGGGGAGAGACCCAGTACTTC
TRBJ2-7 TRBV2 TRBD2 15 many CASSELAGPTYEQYF TGTGCCAGCAGTGAACTAGCGGGTCCTACCTACGAGCAGTACTTC
TRBJ2-5 TRBV10-3 - 15 few CAISESSGNQETQYF TGTGCCATCAGTGAGTCCTCGGGAAATCAAGAGACCCAGTACTTC
TRBJ2-7 TRBV10-2 - 16 many CASSDSEGGDSYEQYF TGCGCCAGCAGTGATTCTGAGGGAGGAGACTCCTACGAGCAGTACTTC
TRBJ1-6 TRBV12-3/TRBV12-4 - 16 many CASSFTPSGSNSPLHF TGTGCCAGCAGTTTTACCCCAAGTGGGAGTAATTCACCCCTCCACTTT
TRBJ2-5 TRBV6-1 - 13 many CASSSEGDGTQYF TGTGCCAGCAGCTCGGAGGGAGATGGGACCCAGTACTTC
TRBJ2-7 TRBV5-1 TRBD1 15 many CASSLLRQGANEQYF TGCGCCAGCAGCTTGCTTCGGCAGGGGGCCAACGAGCAGTACTTC
TRBJ1-1 TRBV20-1 - 13 many CSPRRGADTEAFF TGCAGTCCGCGCAGGGGAGCCGACACTGAAGCTTTCTTT
TRBJ2-2 TRBV5-5 - 16 - CASSLRADSNTGELFF TGTGCCAGCAGCTTGCGTGCGGACTCGAACACCGGGGAGCTGTTTTTT
TRBJ2-7 TRBV12-3/TRBV12-4 - 14 - CASSLTSVDHEQYF TGTGCCAGCAGTTTAACTTCGGTGGACCACGAGCAGTACTTC